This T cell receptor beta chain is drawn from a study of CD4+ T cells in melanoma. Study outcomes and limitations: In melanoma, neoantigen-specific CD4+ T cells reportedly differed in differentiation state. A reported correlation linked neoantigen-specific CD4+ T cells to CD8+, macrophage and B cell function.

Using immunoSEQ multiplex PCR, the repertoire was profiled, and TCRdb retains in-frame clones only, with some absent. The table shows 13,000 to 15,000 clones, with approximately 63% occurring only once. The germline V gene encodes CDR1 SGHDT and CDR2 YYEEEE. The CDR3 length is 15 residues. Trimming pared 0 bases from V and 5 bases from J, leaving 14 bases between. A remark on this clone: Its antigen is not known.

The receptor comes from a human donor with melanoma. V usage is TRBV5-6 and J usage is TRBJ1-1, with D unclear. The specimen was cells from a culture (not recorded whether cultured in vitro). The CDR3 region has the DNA TGTGCCAGCAGCTTGGGGCCCCAGCCTGGTACTGAAGCTTTCTTT. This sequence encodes CASSLGPQPGTEAFF. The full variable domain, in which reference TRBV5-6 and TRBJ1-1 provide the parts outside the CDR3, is DAGVTQSPTHLIKTRGQQVTLRCSPKSGHDTVSWYQQALGQGPQFIFQYYEEEERQRGNFPDRFSGHQFPNYSSELNVNALLLGDSALYLCASSLGPQPGTEAFFGQGTRLTVV.